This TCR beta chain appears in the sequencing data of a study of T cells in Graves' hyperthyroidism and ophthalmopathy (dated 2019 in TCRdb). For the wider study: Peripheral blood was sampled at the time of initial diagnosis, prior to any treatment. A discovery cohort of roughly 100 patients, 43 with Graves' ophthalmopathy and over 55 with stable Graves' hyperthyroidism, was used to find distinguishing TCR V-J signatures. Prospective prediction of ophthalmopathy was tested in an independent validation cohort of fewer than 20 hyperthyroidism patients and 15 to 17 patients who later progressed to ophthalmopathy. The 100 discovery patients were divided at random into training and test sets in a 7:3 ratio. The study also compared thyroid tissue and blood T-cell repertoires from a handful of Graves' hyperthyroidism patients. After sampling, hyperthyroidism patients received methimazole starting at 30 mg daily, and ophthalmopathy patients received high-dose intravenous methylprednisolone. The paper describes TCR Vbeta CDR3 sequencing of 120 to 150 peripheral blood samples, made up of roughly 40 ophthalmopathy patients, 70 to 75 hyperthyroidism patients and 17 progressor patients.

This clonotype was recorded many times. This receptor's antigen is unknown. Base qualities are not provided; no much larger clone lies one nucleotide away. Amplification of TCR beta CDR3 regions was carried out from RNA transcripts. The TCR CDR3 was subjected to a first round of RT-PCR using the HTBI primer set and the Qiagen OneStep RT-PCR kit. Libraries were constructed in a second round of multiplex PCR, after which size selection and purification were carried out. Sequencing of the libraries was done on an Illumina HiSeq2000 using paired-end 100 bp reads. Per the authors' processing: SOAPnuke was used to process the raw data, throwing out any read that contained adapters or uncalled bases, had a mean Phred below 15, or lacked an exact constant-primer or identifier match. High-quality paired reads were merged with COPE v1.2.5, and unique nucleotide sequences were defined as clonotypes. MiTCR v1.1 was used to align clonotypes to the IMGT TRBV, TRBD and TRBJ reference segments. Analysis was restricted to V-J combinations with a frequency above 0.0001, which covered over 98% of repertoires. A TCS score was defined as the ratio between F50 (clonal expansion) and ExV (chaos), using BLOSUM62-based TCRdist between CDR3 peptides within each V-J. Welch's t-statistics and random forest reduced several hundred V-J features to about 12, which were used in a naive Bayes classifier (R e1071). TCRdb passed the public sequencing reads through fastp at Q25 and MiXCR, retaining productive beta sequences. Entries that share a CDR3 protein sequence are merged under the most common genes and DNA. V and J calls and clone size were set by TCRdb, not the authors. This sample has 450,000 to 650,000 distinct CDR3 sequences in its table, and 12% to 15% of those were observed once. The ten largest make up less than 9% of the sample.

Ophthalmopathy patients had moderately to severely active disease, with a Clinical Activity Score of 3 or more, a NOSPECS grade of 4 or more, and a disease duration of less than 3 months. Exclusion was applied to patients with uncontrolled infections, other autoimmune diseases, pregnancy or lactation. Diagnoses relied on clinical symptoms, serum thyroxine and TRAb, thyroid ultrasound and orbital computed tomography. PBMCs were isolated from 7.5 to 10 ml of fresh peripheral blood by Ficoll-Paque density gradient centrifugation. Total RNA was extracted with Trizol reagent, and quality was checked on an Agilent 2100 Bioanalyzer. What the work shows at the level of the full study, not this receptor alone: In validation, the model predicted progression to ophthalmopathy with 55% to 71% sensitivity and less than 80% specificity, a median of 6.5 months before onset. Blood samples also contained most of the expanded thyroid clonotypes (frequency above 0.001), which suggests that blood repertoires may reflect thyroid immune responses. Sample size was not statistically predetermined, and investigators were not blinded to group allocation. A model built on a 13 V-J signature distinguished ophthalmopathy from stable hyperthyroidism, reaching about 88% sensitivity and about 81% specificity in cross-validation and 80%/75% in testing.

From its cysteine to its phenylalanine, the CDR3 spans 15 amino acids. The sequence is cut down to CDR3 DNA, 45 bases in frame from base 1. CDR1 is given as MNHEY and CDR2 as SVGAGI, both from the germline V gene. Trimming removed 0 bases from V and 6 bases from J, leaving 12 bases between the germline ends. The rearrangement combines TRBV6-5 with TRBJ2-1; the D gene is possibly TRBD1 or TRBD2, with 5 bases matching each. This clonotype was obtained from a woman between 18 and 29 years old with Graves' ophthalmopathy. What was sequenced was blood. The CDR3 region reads CASSYSVREINEQFF. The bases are TGTGCCAGCAGTTACTCGGTCAGGGAGATCAATGAGCAGTTCTTC.